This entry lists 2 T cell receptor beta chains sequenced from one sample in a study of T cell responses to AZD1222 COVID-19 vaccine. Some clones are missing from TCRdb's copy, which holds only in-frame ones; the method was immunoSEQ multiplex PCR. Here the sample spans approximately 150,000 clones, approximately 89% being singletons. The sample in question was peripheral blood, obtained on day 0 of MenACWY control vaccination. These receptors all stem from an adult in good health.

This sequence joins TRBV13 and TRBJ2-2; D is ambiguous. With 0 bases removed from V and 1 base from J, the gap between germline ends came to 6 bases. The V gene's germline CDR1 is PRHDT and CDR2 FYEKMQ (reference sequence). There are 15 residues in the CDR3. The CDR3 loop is CASSLGGRNTGELFF. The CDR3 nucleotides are TGTGCCAGCAGCTTAGGAGGTAGGAACACCGGGGAGCTGTTTTTT. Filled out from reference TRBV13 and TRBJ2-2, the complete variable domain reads AAGVIQSPRHLIKEKRETATLKCYPIPRHDTVYWYQQGPGQDPQFLISFYEKMQSDKGSIPDRFSAQQFSDYHSELNMSSLELGDSALYFCASSLGGRNTGELFFGEGSRLTVL.

The CDR3 sequence: CASSLDTASYEQYF. The CDR3 coding sequence is TGTGCCAGCAGCTTGGACACTGCTTCCTACGAGCAGTACTTC. The rearrangement joins TRBV7-6 to TRBJ2-7; TRBD1 is a possible D gene (5 bases). Germline CDR1 and CDR2: SGHVS and FNYEAQ. CDR3 size: 14 residues. Trimming shortened V by 3 bases and J by 1 base, and 10 bases separated the two germline ends.